A selection of T cell receptor beta chains follows, all from one sample in a study of cytomegalovirus exposure and HLA in healthy donors. Sequencing used immunoSEQ multiplex PCR; TCRdb keeps in-frame clones, though not all of them. The data hold about 160,000 clones, with 80% to 90% observed a single time. Specimen: PBMCs. The receptors here all came from a woman aged 45-65 years in good health and CMV-seronegative. Both conserved end residues are part of each CDR3. D genes are given only for firm matches. Size tells how often a clone was seen (once, few, many) or the class of an expanded clone, and some rows leave it out.

NA | TRBJ1-1 | TRBV7-2 | 15 | NA | TGTGCCAGCAGCTTGGGGGCCTCGATGAACACTGAAGCTTTCTTT | CASSLGASMNTEAFF
NA | TRBJ1-3 | TRBV10-3 | 14 | NA | TGTGCCATCACCTCAGGGGTTGCTGGAAACACCATATATTTT | CAITSGVAGNTIYF
NA | TRBJ2-2 | TRBV28 | 17 | NA | TGTGCCAGCAGTTTAGTGTTCCAGGGCCTTAACACCGGGGAGCTGTTTTTT | CASSLVFQGLNTGELFF
NA | TRBJ2-5 | TRBV25-1 | 17 | TRBD2 | TGTGCCAGCAGTGAATACCCGCGGGGAGGGAACCAAGAGACCCAGTACTTC | CASSEYPRGGNQETQYF
few | TRBJ1-2 | TRBV15 | 16 | NA | TGTGCCACCAGCAGAGGTCTGACACCTGGCGGGGATGGCTACACCTTC | CATSRGLTPGGDGYTF
NA | TRBJ2-1 | TRBV18 | 14 | NA | TGTGCCAGCTCACCAGGGGGGGGCCCCAGTGAGCAGTTCTTC | CASSPGGGPSEQFF
NA | TRBJ2-1 | TRBV12-5 | 13 | NA | TGTGCTAGTGGGGCTAGCTCCTACAATGAGCAGTTCTTC | CASGASSYNEQFF
NA | TRBJ2-7 | TRBV4-1 | 15 | TRBD2 | TGCGCCAGCAGCCAGGGACTAGCGGGAGTCTACGAGCAGTACTTC | CASSQGLAGVYEQYF
NA | TRBJ2-1 | TRBV15 | 16 | TRBD1 | TGTGCCACCAGCACTCGACAGGGGGCAGCTTACAATGAGCAGTTCTTC | CATSTRQGAAYNEQFF
few | TRBJ2-7 | TRBV6-5 | 14 | NA | TGTGCCAGCAGTTCCCCTGCGGGTACCTACGAGCAGTACTTC | CASSSPAGTYEQYF
NA | TRBJ1-1 | TRBV7-2 | 15 | TRBD1 | TGTGCCAGCAGCTTCTCGGGACAGAGGAACACTGAAGCTTTCTTT | CASSFSGQRNTEAFF
NA | TRBJ1-2 | TRBV6-1 | 13 | TRBD1 | TGTGCCTCCAACCAGGACAGGGTTAGAGGCTACACCTTC | CASNQDRVRGYTF
NA | TRBJ1-1 | TRBV29-1 | 14 | NA | TGCAGCGTTGAAGAAAGTGACAGTTACACTGAAGCTTTCTTT | CSVEESDSYTEAFF
NA | TRBJ1-2 | TRBV11-2 | 12 | NA | TGTGCCAGCAGCCCATCAGGCTATGGCTACACCTTC | CASSPSGYGYTF
once | TRBJ2-1 | TRBV7-8 | 17 | NA | TGTGCCAGCAGCCCTAAGAATGTTCGCGGGTCTACGTATGAGCAGTTCTTC | CASSPKNVRGSTYEQFF
NA | TRBJ1-2 | TRBV4-3 | 15 | NA | TGCGCCAGCAGCCAAGATCGGGGGGGGTTGGGTGGCTACACCTTC | CASSQDRGGLGGYTF
NA | TRBJ1-5 | TRBV19 | 14 | TRBD1 | TGTGCCAGTAGTACCGGACAGGGACATCAGCCCCAGCATTTT | CASSTGQGHQPQHF
NA | TRBJ2-1 | TRBV10-3 | 12 | NA | TGTGCCTCGGGACTGGACTACAATGAGCAGTTCTTC | CASGLDYNEQFF
NA | TRBJ1-1 | TRBV19 | 13 | TRBD1 | TGTGCCAGTAGGGGGACAGGGGTCACTGAAGCTTTCTTT | CASRGTGVTEAFF
NA | TRBJ1-3 | TRBV5-1 | 14 | NA | TGCGCCAGCAGCCCTCGGGGGGCTGGAAACACCATATATTTT | CASSPRGAGNTIYF
NA | TRBJ2-3 | TRBV28 | 15 | TRBD1 | TGTGCCAGCGCGCCGTGGACAGGGGAGGGAGATACGCAGTATTTT | CASAPWTGEGDTQYF
NA | TRBJ1-4 | TRBV28 | 15 | NA | TGTGCCAGCAGTAACCAGGGGTTTAGTAATGAAAAACTGTTTTTT | CASSNQGFSNEKLFF
NA | TRBJ2-7 | TRBV2 | 16 | TRBD2 | TGTGCCAGCATGGAAGGGGCCATAGCGGGAGTCTACGAGCAGTACTTC | CASMEGAIAGVYEQYF
NA | TRBJ1-1 | TRBV29-1 | 13 | TRBD1 | TGCAGCGGGCGACAGGGCCAGGGCACTGAAGCTTTCTTT | CSGRQGQGTEAFF
NA | TRBJ2-1 | TRBV14 | 13 | NA | TGTGCCAGCAGCCAAGGTTACAGTCATGAGCAGTTCTTC | CASSQGYSHEQFF
NA | TRBJ2-2 | TRBV19 | 14 | NA | TGTGCCAGTCGTTCAGGATGGGCCGACGGGGAGCTGTTTTTT | CASRSGWADGELFF
NA | TRBJ2-5 | TRBV7-2 | 12 | NA | TGTGCCAGCAGCTTAGTGGGGGGAGCCCAGTACTTC | CASSLVGGAQYF